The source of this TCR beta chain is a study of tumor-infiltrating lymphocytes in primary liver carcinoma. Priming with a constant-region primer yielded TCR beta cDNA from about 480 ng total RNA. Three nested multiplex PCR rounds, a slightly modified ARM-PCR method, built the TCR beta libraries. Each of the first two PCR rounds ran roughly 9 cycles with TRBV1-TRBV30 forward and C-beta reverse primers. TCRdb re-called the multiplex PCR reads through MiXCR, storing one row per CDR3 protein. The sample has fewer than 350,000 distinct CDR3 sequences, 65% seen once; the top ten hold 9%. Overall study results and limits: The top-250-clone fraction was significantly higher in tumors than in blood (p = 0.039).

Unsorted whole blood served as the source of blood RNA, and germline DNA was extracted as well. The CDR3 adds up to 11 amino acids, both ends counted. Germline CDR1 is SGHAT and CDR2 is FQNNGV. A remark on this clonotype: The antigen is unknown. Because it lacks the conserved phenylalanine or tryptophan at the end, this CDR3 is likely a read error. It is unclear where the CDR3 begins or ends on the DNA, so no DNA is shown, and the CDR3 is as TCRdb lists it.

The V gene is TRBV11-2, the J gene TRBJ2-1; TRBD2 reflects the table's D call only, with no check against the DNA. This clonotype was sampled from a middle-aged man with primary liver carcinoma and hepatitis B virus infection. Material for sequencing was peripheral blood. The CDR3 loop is CTSSLGASAFL.